This TCR beta chain was documented in a study of blood T cell repertoires in COVID-19. Study in general: Samples of COVID-19 (acute and convalescent) were obtained from the United States, Italy and Spain. The cDNA or gDNA used as material had been derived from T cells, B-cell-depleted T cells, or PBMCs.

Authors' processing steps: Cell counts per sample came from amplifying reference gene primers. Data came from immunoSEQ multiplex PCR; TCRdb stores just in-frame clones and leaves some out. The DNA gave D and trimming, while V, J and clone size come from that table. This sample has approximately 240,000 clones, with more than 75% found just once. The CDR3 is made up of 15 amino acids. Trimming removed 0 bases from V and 3 bases from J; junction bases left unmatched: 3. The germline V gene has CDR1 SGHNT and CDR2 YYREEE (reference sequence). The specimen sequenced was peripheral blood. The TCR originated in a man in his fifties or sixties who had recovered from COVID-19. This chain uses TRBV5-4 with TRBJ1-1; 9 nucleotides match TRBD1. DNA of the CDR3: TGTGCCAGCAGCTTGGGGGGACAGGGAGACACTGAAGCTTTCTTT. Residues: CASSLGGQGDTEAFF. Supplemented by reference TRBV5-4 and TRBJ1-1, the full variable domain reads ETGVTQSPTHLIKTRGQQVTLRCSSQSGHNTVSWYQQALGQGPQFIFQYYREEENGRGNFPPRFSGLQFPNYSSELNVNALELDDSALYLCASSLGGQGDTEAFFGQGTRLTVV.